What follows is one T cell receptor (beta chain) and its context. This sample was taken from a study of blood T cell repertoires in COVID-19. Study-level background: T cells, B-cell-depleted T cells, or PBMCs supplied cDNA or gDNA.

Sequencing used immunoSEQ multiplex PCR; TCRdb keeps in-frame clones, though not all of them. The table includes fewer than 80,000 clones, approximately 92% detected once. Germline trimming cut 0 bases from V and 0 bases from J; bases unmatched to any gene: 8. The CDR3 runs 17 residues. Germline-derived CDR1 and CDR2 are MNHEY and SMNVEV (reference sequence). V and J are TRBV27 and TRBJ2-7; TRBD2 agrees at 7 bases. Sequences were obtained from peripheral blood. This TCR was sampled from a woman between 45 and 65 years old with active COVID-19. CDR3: CASSLSGGTTFSYEQYF. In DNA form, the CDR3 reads TGTGCCAGCAGTTTATCGGGAGGGACTACGTTCTCCTACGAGCAGTACTTC.